This T cell receptor beta chain derives from a study of blood T cell repertoires in COVID-19. Study in general: Researchers got acute and convalescent COVID-19 samples from the United States, Italy and Spain.

Per the original data handling: For nucleated cells, counts were estimated from reference gene primer amplification. Clones were read by immunoSEQ multiplex PCR, and TCRdb kept only the in-frame ones, dropping some. The DNA gave D and trimming, while V, J and clone size come from that table. This sample has around 150,000 clones, with just under 90% found just once. Germline values: CDR1 SGHTA, CDR2 FQGNSA. V lost 4 bases to trimming and J lost 2 bases; unmatched junction nucleotides: 2. The CDR3 totals 16 residues. This chain joins TRBV7-2 and TRBJ2-2, with 12 bases identical to TRBD2. The sequence came from a middle-aged woman with acute or convalescent COVID-19. The sequenced sample was peripheral blood. The CDR3 region has the DNA TGTGCCAGCAGCTGGACTAGCGGGGTTAACACCGGGGAGCTGTTTTTT. Translation: CASSWTSGVNTGELFF.